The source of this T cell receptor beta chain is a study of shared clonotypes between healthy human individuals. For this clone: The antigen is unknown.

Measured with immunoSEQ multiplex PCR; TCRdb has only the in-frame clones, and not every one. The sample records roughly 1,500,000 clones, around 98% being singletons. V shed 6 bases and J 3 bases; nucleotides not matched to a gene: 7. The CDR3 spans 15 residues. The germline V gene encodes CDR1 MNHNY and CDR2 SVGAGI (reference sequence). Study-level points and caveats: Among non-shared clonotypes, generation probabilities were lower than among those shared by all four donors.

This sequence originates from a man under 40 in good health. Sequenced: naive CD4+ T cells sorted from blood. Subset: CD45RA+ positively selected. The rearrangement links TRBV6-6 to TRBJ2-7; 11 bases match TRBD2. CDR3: CASSVTSGSFYEQYF. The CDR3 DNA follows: TGTGCCAGCAGCGTCACTAGCGGGAGTTTCTACGAGCAGTACTTC.